This T cell receptor beta chain was recorded in a study of blood T cell repertoires in COVID-19. Study context: Material from acute and convalescent COVID-19 was sourced from the United States, Italy and Spain. T cells, B-cell-depleted T cells, or PBMCs provided the cDNA or gDNA that served as material.

In the original processing: Amplification of reference gene primers provided the estimated nucleated cell counts. The method was immunoSEQ multiplex PCR; TCRdb's version includes in-frame clones alone and lacks a portion of them. The DNA was the basis for D and trimming; V, J and clone size are from that table. The sample carries hundreds of thousands of clones, around 82% recorded once. Trimming pared 4 bases from V and 0 bases from J, leaving 20 bases between. Germline V gene lookup returns CDR1 SGHDT and CDR2 YYEEEE. This CDR3 is built from 18 residues. V and J are TRBV5-6 and TRBJ1-5; maybe TRBD1 (5 bases). The sample comprised peripheral blood. The source is a human donor in a cohort sampled during active COVID-19. The CDR3 DNA follows: TGTGCCAGCAGCGCGCGAAAGGGCCAGGGATATAGCAATCAGCCCCAGCATTTT. This encodes CASSARKGQGYSNQPQHF.